This T cell receptor beta chain was sequenced during a study of blood T cell repertoires in COVID-19. Sequencing was performed with immunoSEQ multiplex PCR; in TCRdb, only in-frame clones are kept and a portion is missing. The sample lists around 170,000 clones, less than 90% occurring once. Trimming removed 1 base from V and 6 bases from J, with 15 bases in between. From germline, CDR1 is MNHEY and CDR2 SMNVEV (reference sequence). CDR3 length equals 15 residues. Each recovered donor of Cohort 3 presented with two negative PCRs, clearance, or symptom resolution. The specimen was PBMCs or T cells enriched from blood (not recorded which). The V and J genes are TRBV27 and TRBJ1-2; possible D gene TRBD1, 6 bases. This sequence was found in a woman aged 45 to 65 who had recovered from COVID-19. As DNA, the CDR3 is TGTGCCAGCAGTTTATTGGGGGCAGGGGTTGATGGCTACACCTTC. Translated: CASSLLGAGVDGYTF.